The 15 T cell receptor beta chains reported below all come from one sample, sequenced in a study of blood T cell repertoires in COVID-19. The assay was immunoSEQ multiplex PCR, and TCRdb's table has in-frame clones only and misses some. This table holds 150,000 or so clones, roughly four fifths found once. Sequencing used peripheral blood. The receptors originated from a man between 65 and 79 years old who had recovered from COVID-19.

The J gene is TRBJ1-1, the V gene TRBV10-2, with 7 bases identical to TRBD1. The CDR3 sequence is 13 residues long. The V gene's germline CDR1 is WSHSY and CDR2 SAAADI. With 7 bases clipped from V and 1 base from J, the junction kept 3 bases outside the gene matches. The CDR3 DNA reads as TGCGCCAGCAACAGGGGTGGGAACACTGAAGCTTTCTTT. Translated, it gives CASNRGGNTEAFF.

The rearrangement joins TRBV6-6 to TRBJ1-1; TRBD1 matches at 10 bases. The CDR3 has 15 amino acids. Germline loops: CDR1 MNHNY, CDR2 SVGAGI (reference sequence). The V segment lost 5 bases and the J segment 5 bases; nucleotides outside the gene matches: 8. CDR3 protein: CASSTFRDRGTEAFF. CDR3 nucleotides: TGTGCCAGCAGTACGTTCCGGGACAGGGGTACTGAAGCTTTCTTT.

V and J are TRBV18 and TRBJ2-3; D unclear. The CDR3 spans 14 residues. V was clipped by 3 bases and J by 3 bases, with 10 bases between them. Germline lookup yields CDR1 KGHSH and CDR2 LQKENI. This CDR3 reads CASSPSTGTDTQYF. CDR3 in DNA: TGTGCCAGCTCACCCTCGACTGGGACAGATACGCAGTATTTT. The whole variable domain, remainder taken from reference TRBV18 and TRBJ2-3, is NAGVMQNPRHLVRRRGQEARLRCSPMKGHSHVYWYRQLPEEGLKFMVYLQKENIIDESGMPKERFSAEFPKEGPSILRIQQVVRGDSAAYFCASSPSTGTDTQYFGPGTRLTVL.

The CDR3 spells CASSLLGLGATNEKLFF. The CDR3 DNA sequence: TGTGCCAGCAGTTTATTAGGGCTAGGGGCAACTAATGAAAAACTGTTTTTT. The rearrangement links TRBV27 to TRBJ1-4, with a weak D call TRBD1 (5 bases). Germline CDR1 MNHEY, CDR2 SMNVEV (reference sequence). The CDR3 loop spans 17 amino acids. V was shortened by 1 base and J by 0 bases, with 12 bases between the two germline ends.

V and J are TRBV14 and TRBJ2-7, with 10 bases identical to TRBD1. CDR1 is SGHDN, CDR2 FVKESK, per germline. The CDR3 is 15 residues long. J gave up 2 bases and V 4 bases, and 5 bases lay outside the gene matches. This CDR3 reads CASSPLGQGAYEQYF. CDR3 coding DNA: TGTGCCAGCAGCCCCCTTGGACAGGGGGCCTACGAGCAGTACTTC.

This chain uses TRBV7-9 with TRBJ1-2, with a possible D match to TRBD1 (6 bases). The germline V and J ends were trimmed by 5 bases and 0 bases, with 16 bases remaining between them. The germline gives CDR1 SEHNR, CDR2 FQNEAQ (reference sequence). The CDR3 totals 16 residues. This CDR3 reads CASSQGSSAANYGYTF. The CDR3 nucleotides are TGTGCCAGCAGCCAGGGGTCCTCAGCCGCTAACTATGGCTACACCTTC.

This chain joins TRBV5-4 and TRBJ2-7, with D tentatively TRBD1 (6 bases). Germline loops: CDR1 SGHNT, CDR2 YYREEE (reference sequence). The ends were cut back, 0 bases at V and 3 bases at J, with 13 bases in the middle. CDR3 length: 15 residues. The CDR3 coding sequence is TGTGCCAGCAGCTTGGCAGGGACACTGAGCTACGAGCAGTACTTC. It translates to CASSLAGTLSYEQYF.

This chain links TRBV9 with TRBJ1-2, with a weak D call TRBD1 (6 bases). This CDR3 has 16 residues. CDR1 is SGDLS and CDR2 is YYNGEE in the germline V gene. The V and J ends lost 4 bases and 4 bases respectively, with 20 bases between them. The CDR3 nucleotides are TGTGCCAGCAGCCAGACAATGGGGGCTGGCTTCTATGGCTACACCTTC. Translated: CASSQTMGAGFYGYTF. Full variable domain (missing parts from reference TRBV9 and TRBJ1-2): DSGVTQTPKHLITATGQRVTLRCSPRSGDLSVYWYQQSLDQGLQFLIQYYNGEERAKGNILERFSAQQFPDLHSELNLSSLELGDSALYFCASSQTMGAGFYGYTFGSGTRLTVV.

V is TRBV4-1 and J is TRBJ2-7, with TRBD1 matching 11 bases. With 1 base clipped from V and 2 bases from J, the junction kept 7 bases outside the gene matches. Per germline, CDR1 MGHRA and CDR2 YSYEKL. This CDR3 has 17 residues. CDR3 residues: CASSQVVGTGGTYEQYF. The CDR3 nucleotides read TGCGCCAGCAGCCAAGTCGTCGGGACAGGGGGAACCTACGAGCAGTACTTC.

This clone came up once. V is TRBV25-1 and J is TRBJ2-5, with a weak D call TRBD1 (6 bases). CDR3 length equals 16 residues. V was pared by 5 bases and J by 4 bases, with 20 bases between. Germline V gene lookup returns CDR1 MGHDK and CDR2 SYGVNS. As DNA, the CDR3 is TGTGCCAGCAGTTACGGCGGGCAGGGGAAGGGAGAGACCCAGTACTTC. Translated, it gives CASSYGGQGKGETQYF. Supplemented by reference TRBV25-1 and TRBJ2-5, the full variable domain reads EADIYQTPRYLVIGTGKKITLECSQTMGHDKMYWYQQDPGMELHLIHYSYGVNSTEKGDLSSESTVSRIRTEHFPLTLESARPSHTSQYLCASSYGGQGKGETQYFGPGTRLLVL.

In its sample, this clone was seen a few times. The chain recombines TRBV7-2 with TRBJ2-5, with 15 nucleotides matching TRBD2. From germline, CDR1 is SGHTA and CDR2 FQGNSA. Unmatched junction bases numbered 2, after V lost 5 bases and J lost 4 bases. CDR3 length: 15 residues. CDR3 bases: TGTGCCAGCAGCGAGGGACTAGCGGGAGGAGAGACCCAGTACTTC. Its translation is CASSEGLAGGETQYF.

To note about this clone: The identical CDR3 is also encoded by other nucleotide sequences in the sample. This sequence joins TRBV12-3 or TRBV12-4 and TRBJ1-2, with D perhaps matching TRBD1 (6 bases). The CDR3 has 12 amino acids. V was cut by 5 bases and J by 4 bases, with 8 bases left in between. As DNA, the CDR3 is TGTGCCAGCAGTGCACAGGGCTATGGCTACACCTTC. Translated, it gives CASSAQGYGYTF.

This clone was detected once. CDR3 bases: TGTGCCAGCAGCTTAAGGGGCCCTACGAACACCGGGGAGCTGTTTTTT. Its translation: CASSLRGPTNTGELFF. This rearrangement joins TRBV7-9 to TRBJ2-2; D may be TRBD1 (5 bases). This CDR3 is 16 amino acids long. Germline values: CDR1 SEHNR, CDR2 FQNEAQ (reference sequence). Trimming removed 2 bases at V and 0 bases at J, with 10 bases between.

The chain links TRBV18 to TRBJ2-7; no clear D gene. The germline V gene encodes CDR1 KGHSH and CDR2 LQKENI. The germline V and J ends were trimmed by 5 bases and 5 bases, with 7 bases remaining between them. The CDR3 runs to 11 residues. CDR3 sequence reads: CASSEQHEQYF. The CDR3 DNA reads TGTGCCAGCTCAGAACAGCACGAGCAGTACTTC.

This clone showed up just once. The genes are TRBV3-1 (or the pseudogene TRBV3-2) and TRBJ2-2, with D tentatively TRBD2 (6 bases). The V and J ends lost 0 bases and 4 bases respectively, with 15 bases between them. Germline loops: CDR1 LGHDT, CDR2 YNNKEL (reference sequence). This CDR3 is 17 amino acids long. Here the CDR3 reads CASSQEWGLRPTGELFF. The CDR3 DNA sequence: TGTGCCAGCAGCCAAGAATGGGGACTTCGACCCACCGGGGAGCTGTTTTTT.